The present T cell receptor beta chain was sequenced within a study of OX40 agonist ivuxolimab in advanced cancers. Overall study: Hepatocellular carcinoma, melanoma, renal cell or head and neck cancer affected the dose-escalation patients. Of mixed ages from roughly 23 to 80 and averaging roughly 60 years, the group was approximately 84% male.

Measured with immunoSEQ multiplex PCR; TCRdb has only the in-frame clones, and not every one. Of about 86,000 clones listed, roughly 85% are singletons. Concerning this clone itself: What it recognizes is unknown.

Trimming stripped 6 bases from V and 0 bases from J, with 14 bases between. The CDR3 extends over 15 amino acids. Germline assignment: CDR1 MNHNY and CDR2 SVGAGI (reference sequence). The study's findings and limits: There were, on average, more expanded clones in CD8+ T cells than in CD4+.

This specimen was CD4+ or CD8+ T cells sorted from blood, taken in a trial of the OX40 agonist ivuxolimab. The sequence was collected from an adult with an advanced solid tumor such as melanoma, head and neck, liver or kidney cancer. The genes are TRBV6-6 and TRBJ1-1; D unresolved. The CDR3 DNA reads TGTGCCAGCAGCTCCAGGTCTTCCCTGAACACTGAAGCTTTCTTT. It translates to CASSSRSSLNTEAFF.